This is a list of T cell receptor beta chains from one sample in a study of blood T cell repertoires in COVID-19. TCRdb keeps only in-frame clones here, not all; method: immunoSEQ multiplex PCR. The sample includes about 240,000 clones, 80% to 85% of them seen just once. The material sequenced was peripheral blood. These receptors were taken from a woman of 80 years or more with COVID-19, enrolled during active disease. The CDR3 runs from the conserved cysteine through the conserved F or W. Fields, in order: V gene, J gene, CDR3 protein.

>TRBV11-2|TRBJ2-3
CASSLDGGRTDTQYF
>TRBV6-6|TRBJ2-7
CASSRPDRFPYEQYF
>TRBV5-1|TRBJ2-2
CASSHDSRNTGELFF
>TRBV13|TRBJ2-7
CASSIRLAGGGEQYF
>TRBV7-8|TRBJ2-7
CASSSPNYEQYF
>TRBV25-1|TRBJ2-1
CASSDGTRGIHEQFF
>TRBV30|TRBJ1-4
CAWTQGRNEKLFF
>TRBV30|TRBJ2-3
CAWNRGQSDTQYF
>TRBV2|TRBJ2-7
CASSARDEQYF
>TRBV16|TRBJ1-5
CASSQSRDQPQHF
>TRBV7-2|TRBJ1-2
CASSIYQEGGYTF
>TRBV19|TRBJ1-2
CASIPTGGNYGYTF
>TRBV5-1|TRBJ2-1
CASSQGLAVPNEQFF
>TRBV9|TRBJ1-1
CASSSNLWGADTEAFF
>TRBV19|TRBJ2-7
CASSPRRQGGIAYEQYF
>TRBV30|TRBJ1-4
CAWSVRATNEKLFF
>TRBV5-6|TRBJ2-1
CASSLEGGSNNEQFF
>TRBV24-1|TRBJ1-2
CATSVQANYGYTF
>TRBV3-1/TRBV3-2|TRBJ2-7
CASSDRIRFEQYF
>TRBV6-5|TRBJ2-3
CASSSQPGAEWAQYF
>TRBV2|TRBJ1-5
CASSPQTGNQPQHF
>TRBV5-1|TRBJ2-3
CASRQAGASTDTQYF
>TRBV4-1|TRBJ1-2
CASSPSEDRGLRDGYTF
>TRBV12-3/TRBV12-4|TRBJ1-1
CASVQGFYTEAFF
>TRBV7-3|TRBJ1-2
CASSSWTGGVYGYTF
>TRBV22-1|TRBJ2-6
CPGRISQKRTKSGNVLTF
>TRBV7-2|TRBJ2-2
CASSLGGTSGRSGELFF
>TRBV6-5|TRBJ2-1
CASSTGLEQFF
>TRBV18|TRBJ2-2
CASSPRGQGTGELFF
>TRBV24-1|TRBJ1-2
CATSDAQRQGSYGYTF
>TRBV27|TRBJ1-1
CASSFSGNTEAFF
>TRBV10-3|TRBJ1-2
CAISEDGVRGYTF
>TRBV7-2|TRBJ1-3
CASSLRTVSGNTIYF
>TRBV6-1|TRBJ2-7
CASSKGTSGRKGEQYF
>TRBV10-3|TRBJ2-7
CATATGTGGNEQYF
>TRBV5-4|TRBJ1-3
CASSFTMGSSGNTIYF
>TRBV25-1|TRBJ1-6
CASSEYAGDNSPLHF
>TRBV7-9|TRBJ2-2
CASRSPWIAGKNTGELFF
>TRBV19|TRBJ2-5
CASNSGGLSKETQYF
>TRBV7-8|TRBJ1-1
CASSLRQGWTEAFF
>TRBV12-2|TRBJ1-5
CASRSRGSRGYSNQPQHF
>TRBV30|TRBJ2-7
CAWVRKRQGSYEQYF
>TRBV10-2|TRBJ1-1
CASSESRDRAYTEAFF
>TRBV3-1/TRBV3-2|TRBJ1-2
CASTDRGTANYGYTF
>TRBV5-1|TRBJ1-1
CASSAGPGGVEAFF
>TRBV7-2|TRBJ1-6
CASSTQTASPLHF
>TRBV5-1|TRBJ2-5
CASSSPVSLAGEETQYF
>TRBV3-1/TRBV3-2|TRBJ2-1
CASSQSGEQFF
>TRBV5-4|TRBJ2-1
CASRLAGGPTNEQFF